The rows below give T cell receptor beta chains drawn from one sample of a study of OX40 agonist ivuxolimab in advanced cancers. Profiled with immunoSEQ multiplex PCR; TCRdb holds only in-frame clones, not every one. The sample records approximately 68,000 clones, around 87% being singletons. The sample here was CD4+ or CD8+ T cells sorted from blood, taken in a trial of the OX40 agonist ivuxolimab. These receptors originate from an adult with an advanced solid tumor such as melanoma, head and neck, liver or kidney cancer. Each CDR3 is given with its conserved first and last residue. The order of the fields is J gene, clone size, V gene, CDR3 protein. Rows may omit the clone size; those that give it use once, few, many or a size class.

TRBJ2-3	.	TRBV5-1	CASSLQGTDTQYF
TRBJ2-5	.	TRBV7-7	CASSLGKGEYTQYF
TRBJ2-1	.	TRBV29-1	CSARVTSGGENEQFF
TRBJ1-6	few	TRBV9	CASSVGLGANSPLHF
TRBJ1-6	once	TRBV9	CASSVYSDYNSPLHF
TRBJ2-3	.	TRBV5-1	CASSSGQLTDTQYF
TRBJ1-6	.	TRBV21-1	CASSKAPGQGMNSPLHF
TRBJ2-7	.	TRBV30	CAWSLTGPRQYF
TRBJ1-1	.	TRBV7-9	CASSLGMNTEAFF
TRBJ2-1	.	TRBV7-7	CASKSGGGRSYNEQFF
TRBJ1-3	.	TRBV19	CASSIAGETSGNTIYF
TRBJ1-2	few	TRBV7-9	CASSHSDGTSNYGYTF
TRBJ2-2	.	TRBV4-1	CASTPSRGGGATGELFF
TRBJ1-2	.	TRBV18	CASSPQTDANYGYTF
TRBJ1-4	.	TRBV30	CAWSVPRQGSWKLFF
TRBJ2-2	once	TRBV21-1	CALPGENTGELFF
TRBJ2-3	.	TRBV5-1	CASSLPETDTQYF
TRBJ1-5	.	TRBV18	CASSPVNRGNQPQHF
TRBJ2-7	.	TRBV18	CASSPGTALYEQYF
TRBJ2-1	.	TRBV10-3	CAISDSEFYNEQFF
TRBJ1-2	.	TRBV19	CASSPRTAFGYGYTF
TRBJ2-4	.	TRBV9	CASSPQGGGAGYIQYF
TRBJ2-1	.	TRBV19	CASSRGGTYNEQFF
TRBJ2-1	.	TRBV5-1	CASSQGQGRRNEQFF
TRBJ2-5	once	TRBV7-3	CASSPGSNLQETQYF
TRBJ2-5	.	TRBV7-9	CASSLRGRETQYF
TRBJ1-3	once	TRBV5-1	CASSRDRGSGNTIYF
TRBJ2-3	.	TRBV2	CASSAVTYTDTQYF
TRBJ1-1	.	TRBV11-3	CASSLGSANTEAFF
TRBJ1-3	.	TRBV7-2	CASSLPGSSGNTIYF
TRBJ2-5	.	TRBV5-4	CASSLGAKETQYF
TRBJ1-2	.	TRBV29-1	CSVVPQGAYYGYTF
TRBJ2-7	.	TRBV5-4	CASSSTSGGDEQYF
TRBJ1-3	once	TRBV11-2	CASSRRPLAGNTIYF
TRBJ1-1	once	TRBV11-2	CASSLDLGVSEAFF
TRBJ2-5	.	TRBV6-6	CASRSLAGAQETQYF
TRBJ1-6	few	TRBV7-2	CASSLGRNSPLHF
TRBJ1-5	.	TRBV28	CASSPNDRDNQPQHF
TRBJ1-2	.	TRBV6-5	CASTDRTGHYGYTF
TRBJ2-1	.	TRBV28	CASSFPLTSYNEQFF
TRBJ1-5	once	TRBV2	CASDGQGSYQPQHF
TRBJ2-3	.	TRBV2	CASSEAGGRTDTQYF
TRBJ1-2	.	TRBV9	CASSVVRGLDRGTYGYTF
TRBJ2-7	.	TRBV7-8	CASSKGTVHEQYF
TRBJ2-2	.	TRBV27	CASSASLRTGELFF
TRBJ2-1	.	TRBV6-5	CASSFASRGRFNEQFF
TRBJ2-2	once	TRBV7-2	CASSQDRAGELFF
TRBJ2-7	.	TRBV7-3	CASSETGHEQYF
TRBJ2-7	.	TRBV27	CASWGQGSYEQYF